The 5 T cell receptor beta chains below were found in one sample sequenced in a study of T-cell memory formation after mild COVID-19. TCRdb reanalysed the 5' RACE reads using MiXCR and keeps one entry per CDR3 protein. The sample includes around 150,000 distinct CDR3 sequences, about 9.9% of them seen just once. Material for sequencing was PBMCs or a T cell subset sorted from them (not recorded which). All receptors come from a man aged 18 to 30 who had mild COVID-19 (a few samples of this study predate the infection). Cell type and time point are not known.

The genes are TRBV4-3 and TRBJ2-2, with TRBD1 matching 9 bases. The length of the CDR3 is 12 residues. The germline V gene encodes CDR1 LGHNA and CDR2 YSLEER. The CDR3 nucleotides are TGCCCAGGACAGGGGAGGGCCGGGGAGCTGTTTTTT. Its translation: CPGQGRAGELFF.

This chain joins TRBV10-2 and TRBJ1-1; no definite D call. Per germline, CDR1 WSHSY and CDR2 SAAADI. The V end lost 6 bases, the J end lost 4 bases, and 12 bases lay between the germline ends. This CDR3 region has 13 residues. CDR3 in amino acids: CASRLPSGTEAFF. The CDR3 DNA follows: TGCGCCAGCAGGCTACCTTCGGGCACTGAAGCTTTCTTT.

In nucleotides, the CDR3 is TGTGCCAGCTCACCAGGGACAGGGGGTCAGCCCCAGCATTTT. Translated, it gives CASSPGTGGQPQHF. The V and J genes are TRBV18 and TRBJ1-5; 11 bases fit TRBD1. Trimming at V came to 2 bases and at J to 6 bases, leaving 0 bases not matched to a gene. Germline CDR1 KGHSH, CDR2 LQKENI. This CDR3 spans 14 amino acids.

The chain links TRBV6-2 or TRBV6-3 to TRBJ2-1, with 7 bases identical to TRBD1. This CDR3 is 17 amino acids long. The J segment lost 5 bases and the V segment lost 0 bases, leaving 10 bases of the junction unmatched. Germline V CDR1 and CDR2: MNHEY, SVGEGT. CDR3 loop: CASSYSLDRVSNNEQFF. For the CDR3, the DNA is TGTGCCAGCAGTTACTCCCTCGACAGGGTATCGAACAATGAGCAGTTCTTC.

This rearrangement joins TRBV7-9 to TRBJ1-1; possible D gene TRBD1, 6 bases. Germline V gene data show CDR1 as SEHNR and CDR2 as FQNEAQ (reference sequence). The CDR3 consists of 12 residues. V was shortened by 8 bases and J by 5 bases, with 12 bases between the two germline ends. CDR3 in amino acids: CASGGARTEAFF. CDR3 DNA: TGTGCCAGCGGGGGGGCGCGAACTGAAGCTTTCTTT.